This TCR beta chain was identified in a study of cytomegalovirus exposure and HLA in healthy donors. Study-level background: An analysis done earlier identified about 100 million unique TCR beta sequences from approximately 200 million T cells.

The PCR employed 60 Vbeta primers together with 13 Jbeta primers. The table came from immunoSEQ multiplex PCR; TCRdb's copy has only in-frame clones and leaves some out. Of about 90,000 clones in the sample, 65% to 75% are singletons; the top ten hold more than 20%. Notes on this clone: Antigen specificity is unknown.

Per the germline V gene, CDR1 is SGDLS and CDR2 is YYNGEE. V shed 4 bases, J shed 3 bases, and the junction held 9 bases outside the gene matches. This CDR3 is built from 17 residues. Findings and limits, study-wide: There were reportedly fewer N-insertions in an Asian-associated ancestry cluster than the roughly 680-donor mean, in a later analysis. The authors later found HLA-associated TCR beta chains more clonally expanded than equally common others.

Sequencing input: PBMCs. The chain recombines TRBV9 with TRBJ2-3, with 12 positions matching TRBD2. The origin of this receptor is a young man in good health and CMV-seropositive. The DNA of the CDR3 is TGTGCCAGCAGCCAGCATACTAGCGGGGGGAGGACAGATACGCAGTATTTT. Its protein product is CASSQHTSGGRTDTQYF.